The 8 T cell receptor beta chains given below trace back to one sample, sequenced in a study of PD-L1 blockade in urothelial cancer. Profiled with immunoSEQ multiplex PCR; TCRdb holds only in-frame clones, not every one. There are roughly 46,000 clones in the sample; about 85% occur only once, and less than 2% lies in the top ten. This sample's time point: peripheral blood 6 weeks after treatment start. The sequencing here drew on PBMCs, taken around atezolizumab (anti-PD-L1) treatment. The origin of the receptors is a man over 45 with urothelial cancer.

The chain carries TRBV6-5 and TRBJ2-7, with TRBD2 matching over 12 bases. Germline V gives CDR1 MNHEY, CDR2 SVGAGI. CDR3 length equals 14 residues. Trimming removed 6 bases from V and 3 bases from J; junction bases left unmatched: 3. The CDR3 spells CASSPLAGGYEQYF. The CDR3 coding sequence is TGTGCCAGCAGCCCACTAGCGGGAGGCTACGAGCAGTACTTC.

V is TRBV12-5 and J is TRBJ2-5, with TRBD2 identical over 7 bases. The trim removed 7 bases at V and 2 bases at J, leaving 7 bases unmatched. This CDR3 has 14 residues. CDR1 LGHNT and CDR2 FRNRAP come from the germline V gene. As DNA, the CDR3 is TGTGCTAGTGCAAATGGGGGGGTTCAAGAGACCCAGTACTTC. Protein sequence: CASANGGVQETQYF.

The J gene is TRBJ2-7, the V gene TRBV5-4; no clear D. Trimming removed 0 bases at V and 0 bases at J, with 7 bases between. The CDR3 covers 14 residues. Germline V gives CDR1 SGHNT, CDR2 YYREEE (reference sequence). The CDR3 protein is CASSLGAVSYEQYF. The CDR3 DNA reads TGTGCCAGCAGCTTGGGCGCGGTCTCCTACGAGCAGTACTTC.

The CDR3 spells CSVAVAGNQPQHF. In DNA, the CDR3 is TGCAGCGTTGCCGTAGCAGGCAATCAGCCCCAGCATTTT. The chain has TRBV29-1 and TRBJ1-5; D gene ambiguous. The CDR3 totals 13 residues. V lost 4 bases and J 2 bases, leaving 9 bases between the germline ends. Germline V gene lookup returns CDR1 SQVTM and CDR2 ANQGSEA.

The chain carries TRBV19 and TRBJ2-2, with 8 bases aligning to TRBD2. After removal of 6 bases from V and 4 bases from J, the junction contained 4 bases not matched to a gene. From germline, CDR1 is LNHDA and CDR2 SQIVND (reference sequence). This CDR3 contains 14 residues. CDR3 amino acids: CASSGGARTGELFF. CDR3 bases: TGTGCCAGTAGCGGGGGGGCCCGCACCGGGGAGCTGTTTTTT.

The rearrangement links TRBV9 to TRBJ2-3; 11 bases are shared with TRBD2. The V gene end was trimmed by 5 bases and the J gene end by 2 bases; junction bases not matched to a gene: 4. This CDR3 is 15 amino acids long. Germline V gives CDR1 SGDLS, CDR2 YYNGEE. CDR3 DNA: TGTGCCAGCAGTGTGACTAGCGGGGTCACAGATACGCAGTATTTT. Protein product: CASSVTSGVTDTQYF.

This clone has just one count. The CDR3 is CSVEPLGTGELFF. The CDR3 coding sequence is TGCAGCGTTGAACCCCTCGGGACCGGGGAGCTGTTTTTT. This chain joins TRBV29-1 and TRBJ2-2; unclear D gene. The CDR3 covers 13 residues. The V gene's germline CDR1 is SQVTM and CDR2 ANQGSEA. Trimming removed 2 bases at V and 5 bases at J, with 9 bases between.

J is TRBJ2-2 and V is TRBV9; 10 bases fit TRBD1. CDR3 length: 16 amino acids. Germline V CDR1 and CDR2: SGDLS, YYNGEE. With V trimmed by 1 base and J by 4 bases, 4 bases remained unmatched. CDR3 protein: CASSVRGQGITGELFF. The CDR3 DNA follows: TGTGCCAGCAGCGTAAGGGGACAGGGGATCACCGGGGAGCTGTTTTTT.